This entry is about one T cell receptor (beta chain). The source of the sample is a study of glioma-infiltrating T cells after dendritic cell vaccination. Study overall: Patients had newly diagnosed or recurrent glioblastoma and received dendritic cell vaccines. Patients received autologous tumor lysate-pulsed dendritic cell vaccination between about 2003 and 2013. Three intradermal dendritic cell vaccine injections were given every two weeks.

The germline V gene has CDR1 SQVTM and CDR2 ANQGSEA. The CDR3 is 15 amino acids. The V end lost 1 base, the J end lost 2 bases, and 13 bases lay between the germline ends. The primer mix had 60 V beta and 13 J beta primers. Clones were read by immunoSEQ multiplex PCR, and TCRdb kept only the in-frame ones, dropping some. The table has approximately 85,000 clones, 85% seen once. Time point specified: after dendritic cell vaccination, including at tumor progression/relapse. Sequencing was performed on blood, taken after dendritic cell vaccination. The V gene is TRBV29-1, the J gene TRBJ2-3; the D gene is possibly TRBD1 (6 bases). This TCR derives from a human donor with glioblastoma. The CDR3 is CSVEGAAGATDTQYF. The CDR3 DNA reads as TGCAGCGTTGAAGGGGCGGCAGGGGCCACAGATACGCAGTATTTT.